This record covers a single T cell receptor beta chain. Its antigen remains undetermined. One base away there is no much larger clone; base qualities are not given. This sample was taken from a study of cytomegalovirus exposure and HLA in healthy donors (dated by TCRdb to 2016 to 2017). Regarding the research as a whole: In an earlier analysis of about 560 of the donors, about 270 Gb of sequence data and about 110 million unique TCR beta sequences from approximately 180 million T cells were reported. Using immunosequencing, the study profiled T cell repertoires from fewer than 850 subjects and related those repertoires to cytomegalovirus serostatus. A later genetic analysis used genome-wide SNP genotypes for about 60% of the roughly 670 donors, treating that subset as a discovery cohort. Rather than using new phenotypic data, the later analysis identified candidate immune exposures from TCR beta sequences and from how often those sequences occurred across donors. In addition to the first cohort of 666 subjects, a separate validation cohort of 100 to 150 different subjects was used. The study aimed to test whether cataloging public T cell receptors could reveal signatures of past pathogen exposure. The number of donors typed differed by locus, with 629-630 for A, B, C, DRB1 and DQB1, over 500 for DQA1, some 570 for DPA1, and 450 to 480 for DPB1. Donor age, sex, ethnicity and CMV serostatus were collected together with the repertoire data. Among several hundred genotyped donors of the cohort, an average of roughly 230,000 unique TCR beta nucleotide sequences was sequenced per donor, of which about 18% were non-productive. A later analysis re-examined previously published TCR beta repertoires from 610 or so donors and added high-resolution HLA genotyping to investigate patterns of TCR occurrence. The study combined high-throughput TCR immunosequencing, statistical association of individual TCRs with disease status, and machine learning to predict cytomegalovirus infection status. All discovery cohort repertoires had been generated on a single sequencing platform. HLA typing included class I and class II loci at four-digit resolution. Roughly 5 DR-DQ haplotypes were handled as single units for association and clustering, since linkage in the cohort was strong. Among the approximately 400 genotyped donors, around 81% belonged to the genetic ancestry cluster associated with self-reported Caucasian donors. Around 330 gigabases of sequencing data and approximately 92 million unique TCR sequences made up an early release that covered approximately 620 HLA-typed donors. To decide whether each TCR beta V gene segment behaved as functional or pseudogenic, an earlier analysis of several hundred of the donors relied on high-throughput TCR beta sequencing.

The cohort was made up of under 800 healthy bone marrow donors. At the time of sampling, all cohort members were nominally healthy, though unrecorded immune exposures were likely present. The donor was CMV seronegative and was included in the group of around 320 seronegative cohort members. Each donor provided a peripheral blood sample, and peripheral blood mononuclear cells were used for TCR beta sequencing. The Qiagen DNeasy Blood Extraction Kit was used to extract genomic DNA from the blood cell samples. The CDR3 runs 14 residues from the cysteine to the phenylalanine. CDR3 DNA only is kept here, 42 bases in frame from base 1. Per the germline V gene (reference sequence), LNHDA is the CDR1 and SQIVND is the CDR2. V is cut back by 3 bases and J by 3 bases, with 5 bases in the junction unmatched. Results and caveats for the whole study, not just this receptor: At a false discovery rate of 0.05, a later analysis linked about 16,000 TCR beta sequences to specific HLA alleles. When HLA alleles, especially DR and DQ, strongly co-occurred, attributing TCR associations to individual alleles was difficult. While some public TCRs were present in many individuals, most TCR sequences turned up only very rarely across donors. In an earlier analysis of some 500 of the donors, most TCR beta V segments appeared in productive rearrangements about 87% or about 30% of the time, broadly matching IMGT annotations. V-gene and J-gene trimming of TCR beta chains was associated with a missense DCLRE1C variant in a later genetic analysis, and the association was replicated in an independent cohort. The authors suggested that the approach could potentially be generalized to other disease states and immunological phenotypes. Because counts were too low, about 15 rarely observed V segments, including chromosome 9 orphons, were left out of the earlier analysis of 500 to 650 of the donors. A few of the identified cytomegalovirus-associated TCR beta chains were confirmed in vitro to be specific for cytomegalovirus antigens. A later analysis found that HLA-associated TCR beta chains were more clonally expanded and had lower generation probabilities than equally common non-associated chains. Some IMGT-functional V segments, including TRBV6-2 and TRBV6-3, could not be told apart with the 87-base-pair reads, so those segments were excluded. A further reported finding was that TCR beta sequences accurately predicted the HLA-A and HLA-B alleles for most subjects in the first cohort. Most CMV-associated TCR beta chains appeared to be HLA-restricted in a later analysis, and the HLA associations seemed to be driven largely by CMV exposure. In a later genetic analysis, fewer N-insertions in productive TCRs were reported among donors in an Asian-associated ancestry cluster than the approximately 710-donor mean. The study listed 150 to 200 TCR beta chains as associated with cytomegalovirus. A cluster of highly shared sequence variants was judged likely to represent a technical artifact of the sequencing pipeline. Linkage disequilibrium might explain the correlated functional status among segregating V segments, but an unknown experimental factor could not be ruled out. The only immune exposure information available for the cohort was CMV serostatus. This cohort had only TCR beta chains sequenced, and the lack of alpha or paired-chain data limited which features could be detected. Because HLA typing was unavailable for some donors at each locus, only the typed subset was used in association tests. Several of the top co-occurrence clusters appeared to be linked to parvovirus B19, influenza, CMV and Epstein-Barr virus, according to a later analysis. In a later analysis, TCR association rates were found to vary across HLA loci, with the most associated TCRs seen for DRB1 alleles and the fewest for HLA-C alleles. Roughly uniform sequencing depth across donors was assumed in presence/absence analyses, although this assumption may not hold. Cytomegalovirus status was reported to be diagnosed by the classifier with high specificity and sensitivity in both the original and validation cohorts.

Library creation used the immunoSEQ multiplex PCR assay. The multiplex PCR relied on a mix of 60 forward primers for TCR Vbeta segments and 13 reverse primers for TCR Jbeta segments. A multiplex PCR assay on genomic DNA amplified the CDR3 region of rearranged TCR beta genes. Amplified TCR beta libraries were sequenced as 87-base-pair reads on the Illumina HiSeq System. Processing in the source paper ran as follows. Across the roughly 670 repertoires, a later analysis counted about 81 million unique TCR beta chains, about 10 million of which were shared by at least two donors. A nearest-neighbor algorithm error-corrected the raw reads and collapsed the reads into unique sequences, merging closely related sequences to remove PCR and sequencing errors. To assign V, D and J gene segments, CDR3 sequences were aligned to IMGT reference sequences. Each retained sequence needed at least a six-nucleotide match to both a V gene segment and a J gene segment. A rearrangement was called productive if the CDR3 had no stop codons and remained in frame with V and J, and every other rearrangement was called non-productive. CDR3 was defined by IMGT convention, running from the second conserved V-encoded cysteine to the conserved J-encoded phenylalanine. The earlier analysis of 587 of the donors excluded sequences that lacked an unambiguous match to a single V gene segment. In an earlier analysis of 587 of the donors, a V segment was called functional when productive rearrangements were above 56.7%, and segregating when the standard deviation between donors exceeded 5%. To diagnose cytomegalovirus status from the catalog of TCR beta chain sequences, a statistical classification framework was built. A later analysis assigned V and J genes by comparing TCR nucleotide sequences with IMGT/GENE-DB human TR gene sequences. The TCRdist pipeline was used in a later analysis to assign CDR3 sequences and most-parsimonious VDJ recombination scenarios. In a later analysis, each TCR beta chain was defined by its CDR3 amino acid sequence together with its V-gene family, and reads without a unique V-gene family were excluded. To address suspected cross-contamination and a sequencing artifact, a later analysis removed a few hundred highly shared, low-generation-probability nucleotide sequences. In a later analysis, a clonal expansion index for each public chain was calculated from normalized within-repertoire ranks of inferred template counts. Generation probabilities in a later analysis came from a VDJ recombination model fitted to out-of-frame rearrangements, and those results were checked against IGoR. A later analysis scored TCR-TCR, TCR-HLA and TCR-CMV co-occurrence with hypergeometric tests, applying a repertoire-size bias correction to TCR pairs. In a later analysis, false discovery rates were estimated by permuting HLA or CMV assignments 20 times. In a later analysis, co-occurring TCRs were grouped using DBSCAN, and TCRdist sequence similarity was added for clustering within HLA-allele-positive subsets. Repertoires with fewer than 30,000 or more than 120,000 public chains were left out of co-occurrence clustering, as were several repertoires with anomalous nucleotide sharing. Held by TCRdb, this immuneACCESS table contains in-frame sequences only and omits some clones. Under half of the omission traces to an unresolved V gene where checked; the cause of the rest is unknown. The DNA was the basis for D and trimming; V, J and clone size are from that table. The sample table lists some 120,000 clones, about 10% of them with a count of one. Together, the top ten hold roughly 3% of the sample.

The sequence derives from a young man in good health and CMV-seronegative. The chain is assembled from TRBV19 and TRBJ2-7; TRBD1 lines up with 7 middle nucleotides. Material: PBMCs. CDR3 sequence: CASSIGQEFYEQYF. The sequenced DNA: TGTGCCAGTAGTATCGGACAGGAATTCTACGAGCAGTACTTC.